These 31 T cell receptor beta chains share one sample of origin, sequenced in a study of blood T cell repertoires in COVID-19. The data were produced by immunoSEQ multiplex PCR, yet TCRdb's version contains in-frame clones alone and is incomplete. The repertoire holds 110,000 or so clones, with 85% to 90% as singletons. The sequenced material came from peripheral blood. The source of these receptors is a woman aged 45-59 years with acute or convalescent COVID-19.

This sequence joins TRBV14 and TRBJ1-1; unclear D gene. V lost 0 bases to trimming and J lost 6 bases, with 5 bases between them. Germline lookup yields CDR1 SGHDN and CDR2 FVKESK. The CDR3 totals 12 residues. CDR3 protein: CASSQDAAEAFF. The CDR3 DNA is TGTGCCAGCAGCCAAGATGCAGCTGAAGCTTTCTTT.

The chain couples TRBV5-1 to TRBJ1-2; 9 bases line up with TRBD1. The germline gives CDR1 SGHRS, CDR2 YFSETQ. CDR3 length: 14 residues. V was pared by 3 bases and J by 4 bases, with 4 bases of the junction left unmatched. The DNA of the CDR3 is TGCGCCAGCAGCTCCGGGACAGGGAGCTATGGCTACACCTTC. As protein: CASSSGTGSYGYTF.

V usage is TRBV2 and J usage is TRBJ1-6, with unresolved D. V lost 3 bases, J lost 11 bases, and 5 bases lay in between. The germline CDR1 and CDR2 sequences are SNHLY and FYNNEI. The CDR3 totals 11 residues. The CDR3 sequence is CASSEETPLHF. CDR3 in DNA: TGTGCCAGCAGTGAGGAGACACCCCTCCACTTT.

A single count supports this clone. This chain links TRBV28 with TRBJ1-5; weak D call: TRBD1 (5 bases). This CDR3 is built from 15 residues. V was pared by 7 bases and J by 10 bases, with 23 bases between. Looked up from germline, CDR1 is MDHEN and CDR2 is SYDVKM. The CDR3 protein is CASTPLADSPRPQHF. The DNA for the CDR3 is TGTGCCAGCACCCCTCTCGCCGACAGTCCCAGACCCCAGCATTTT.

In this sample, this clone turned up once. The V call is TRBV19, the J call TRBJ1-2; TRBD1 is a possible D gene (5 bases). V lost 6 bases and J lost 2, with 16 bases in between. Germline loops: CDR1 LNHDA, CDR2 SQIVND (reference sequence). This CDR3 has 15 residues. The CDR3 here is CASRSGGVSNYGYTF. The CDR3 nucleotides read TGTGCCAGTAGATCGGGGGGAGTGTCGAACTATGGCTACACCTTC.

The chain employs TRBV30 and TRBJ2-5, with D hard to call. CDR1 is GTSNPN and CDR2 is SVGIG in the germline V gene (reference sequence). With 2 bases removed from V and 5 bases from J, the gap between germline ends came to 9 bases. The CDR3 totals 12 residues. CDR3 in amino acids: CAWSNFVETQYF. As DNA, the CDR3 is TGTGCCTGGAGTAATTTCGTGGAGACCCAGTACTTC.

The chain couples TRBV10-1 to TRBJ2-1; 7 bases are shared with TRBD2. CDR3 length: 18 amino acids. Germline trimming cut 10 bases from V and 7 bases from J; bases unmatched to any gene: 25. Per germline, CDR1 WNHNN and CDR2 SYGVQD (reference sequence). CDR3 residues: CATSPGGSGPETRNEQFF. For the CDR3, the DNA is TGCGCCACCTCCCCGGGGGGAAGCGGGCCCGAAACGAGGAATGAGCAGTTCTTC.

This chain links TRBV28 with TRBJ1-5; 7 bases are shared with TRBD1. Germline V CDR1 and CDR2: MDHEN, SYDVKM. There are 17 residues in the CDR3. The ends lost 3 bases at V and 7 bases at J; junction bases unmatched: 15. CDR3: CASSFPAGQAAWQPQHF. In DNA form, the CDR3 reads TGTGCCAGCAGTTTTCCAGCCGGACAGGCCGCGTGGCAGCCCCAGCATTTT.

The chain links TRBV18 to TRBJ2-7, with D perhaps TRBD2 (6 bases). The CDR3 length is 12 residues. Trimming left V 6 bases short and J 5 bases short, with 11 bases between. Germline V gene lookup returns CDR1 KGHSH and CDR2 LQKENI. The CDR3 here is CASSSRGNEQYF. As DNA, the CDR3 is TGTGCCAGCTCGTCGCGGGGAAACGAGCAGTACTTC.

The chain recombines TRBV14 with TRBJ1-2, with 10 bases that match TRBD1. The CDR3 covers 15 residues. V lost 5 bases and J lost 3; bases outside the gene matches: 6. Germline CDR1 SGHDN, CDR2 FVKESK. This chain's CDR3 is CASSVIGTGDYGYTF. The CDR3, as DNA: TGTGCCAGCAGCGTAATTGGGACAGGGGACTATGGCTACACCTTC.

This chain links TRBV30 with TRBJ2-1; D might be TRBD1 (6 bases). Germline values: CDR1 GTSNPN, CDR2 SVGIG (reference sequence). The CDR3 totals 14 residues. V lost 1 base to trimming and J lost 8 bases, with 15 bases between them. CDR3 in amino acids: CAWSAGWGRDEQFF. As DNA, the CDR3 is TGTGCCTGGAGTGCGGGTTGGGGGCGGGATGAGCAGTTCTTC.

The genes are TRBV4-1 and TRBJ2-5, with 7 bases matching TRBD1. CDR3 length: 15 residues. Germline V CDR1 and CDR2: MGHRA, YSYEKL. After removal of 3 bases from V and 4 bases from J, the junction contained 8 bases not matched to a gene. This CDR3 reads CASSQYRDSPETQYF. The CDR3 region has the DNA TGCGCCAGCAGCCAGTACCGGGACAGTCCAGAGACCCAGTACTTC.

The V call is TRBV7-6, the J call TRBJ1-1; the match to TRBD1 covers 10 bases. CDR3 length equals 16 residues. Looked up from germline, CDR1 is SGHVS and CDR2 is FNYEAQ. Unmatched junction bases numbered 7, after V lost 5 bases and J lost 1 base. The CDR3 here is CASSRDRGPTNTEAFF. CDR3 nucleotides: TGTGCCAGCAGCCGGGACAGGGGCCCTACGAACACTGAAGCTTTCTTT. The full variable domain, rest sourced from reference TRBV7-6 and TRBJ1-1, is GAGVSQSPRYKVTKRGQDVALRCDPISGHVSLYWYRQALGQGPEFLTYFNYEAQQDKSGLPNDRFSAERPEGSISTLTIQRTEQRDSAMYRCASSRDRGPTNTEAFFGQGTRLTVV.

The V call is TRBV19, the J call TRBJ1-4, with a weak D call TRBD1 (5 bases). V lost 2 bases to trimming and J lost 0 bases, with 10 bases between them. The CDR3 has 16 amino acids. Germline lookup yields CDR1 LNHDA and CDR2 SQIVND (reference sequence). The CDR3 DNA is TGTGCCAGTAGTATAACCCTCAGGGCAACTAATGAAAAACTGTTTTTT. Translated, it gives CASSITLRATNEKLFF.

The V gene is TRBV5-1, the J gene TRBJ1-6; 8 nucleotides line up with TRBD1. The CDR3 is made up of 14 amino acids. Per germline, CDR1 SGHRS and CDR2 YFSETQ. J lost 7 bases, V lost 4 bases, and 4 bases had no gene match. The CDR3 protein is CASSLRDRNSPLHF. The DNA for the CDR3 is TGCGCCAGCAGCCTCCGGGACAGGAATTCACCCCTCCACTTT.

The rearrangement links TRBV14 to TRBJ2-7, with 9 bases aligning to TRBD2. Germline values: CDR1 SGHDN, CDR2 FVKESK. V trimming: 4 bases; J trimming: 6 bases; junction bases outside the gene matches: 10. This CDR3 has 15 residues. The CDR3 sequence: CASSPGASGIGEQYF. The CDR3 nucleotides read TGTGCCAGCAGCCCCGGGGCTAGCGGGATCGGCGAGCAGTACTTC.

The genes are TRBV30 and TRBJ2-7; 7 bases map to TRBD2. V was pared by 6 bases and J by 4 bases, with 9 bases of the junction left unmatched. This CDR3 region has 13 residues. Germline V lookup: CDR1 GTSNPN, CDR2 SVGIG (reference sequence). CDR3 protein: CACIGTNPYEQYF. As DNA, the CDR3 is TGTGCCTGTATTGGGACTAATCCGTACGAGCAGTACTTC.

This chain joins TRBV6-5 and TRBJ1-2; 8 nucleotides match TRBD1. J gave up 4 bases and V 2 bases, and 6 bases lay outside the gene matches. The CDR3 runs to 15 residues. CDR1 and CDR2 from the germline V gene are MNHEY and SVGAGI. The CDR3 DNA reads as TGTGCCAGCAGTTACGAAAACAGGGGGTCCTATGGCTACACCTTC. Translating it yields CASSYENRGSYGYTF.

The chain uses TRBV7-9 and TRBJ1-1; TRBD1 agrees at 11 bases. The CDR3 is 15 residues long. V lost 2 bases to trimming and J lost 6 bases; unmatched junction nucleotides: 5. From germline, CDR1 is SEHNR and CDR2 FQNEAQ (reference sequence). The CDR3: CASSLRGQGVAEAFF. Written as DNA, the CDR3 is TGTGCCAGCAGCTTACGGGGACAGGGGGTCGCTGAAGCTTTCTTT.

The rearrangement joins TRBV28 to TRBJ1-2; 7 bases align to TRBD1. The germline CDR1 and CDR2 sequences are MDHEN and SYDVKM. The CDR3 extends over 13 amino acids. Trimming took 10 bases from V and 0 from J; bases not matched to a gene: 5. CDR3 DNA: TGTGCCATAAGGGACAGACCTAACTATGGCTACACCTTC. Translated: CAIRDRPNYGYTF.

The CDR3 DNA reads TGTGCCAGTAGCCTGCCGACAGGGAACACTGAAGCTTTCTTT. Amino acid sequence: CASSLPTGNTEAFF. V and J are TRBV19 and TRBJ1-1; tentatively, D is TRBD1 (6 bases). Per germline, CDR1 LNHDA and CDR2 SQIVND (reference sequence). V lost 6 bases and J lost 1, with 12 bases in between. The CDR3 has 14 amino acids.

The genes are TRBV7-2 and TRBJ2-7, with TRBD1 as a possible D gene (7 bases). Germline V gene data show CDR1 as SGHTA and CDR2 as FQGNSA. There are 14 residues in the CDR3. The V end lost 6 bases, the J end lost 3 bases, and 15 bases lay between the germline ends. CDR3 sequence: CASSPGGLIYEQYF. The CDR3 DNA reads as TGTGCCAGCAGTCCAGGGGGGTTAATCTACGAGCAGTACTTC.

The CDR3, as DNA: TGTGCCAGCAGTACCGACCGAACAGGATTCTATGGCTACACCTTC. This gives the protein CASSTDRTGFYGYTF. The chain links TRBV27 to TRBJ1-2; D is possibly TRBD1 (5 bases). Germline lookup yields CDR1 MNHEY and CDR2 SMNVEV (reference sequence). V lost 5 bases to trimming and J lost 4 bases, with 17 bases between them. This CDR3 is built from 15 residues.

This sequence joins TRBV14 and TRBJ1-1, with 7 bases that match TRBD1. V lost 4 bases, J lost 5 bases, and 19 bases stayed unmatched. The germline gives CDR1 SGHDN, CDR2 FVKESK. There are 18 residues in the CDR3. Here the CDR3 DNA reads TGTGCCAGCAGCCGACACCAGAGACGGCCACAGGGGAATACTGAAGCTTTCTTT. Protein: CASSRHQRRPQGNTEAFF.

The gene calls are TRBV12-5 and TRBJ1-2; TRBD1 aligns across 8 bases. Per germline, CDR1 LGHNT and CDR2 FRNRAP. With 6 bases clipped from V and 5 bases from J, the junction kept 11 bases outside the gene matches. This CDR3 comprises 15 residues. CDR3 amino acids: CASGSTRGLGYGYTF. In DNA, the CDR3 is TGTGCTAGTGGATCAACCAGGGGGCTGGGGTATGGCTACACCTTC. Supplemented by reference TRBV12-5 and TRBJ1-2, the full variable domain reads DARVTQTPRHKVTEMGQEVTMRCQPILGHNTVFWYRQTMMQGLELLAYFRNRAPLDDSGMPKDRFSAEMPDATLATLKIQPSEPRDSAVYFCASGSTRGLGYGYTFGSGTRLTVV.

The rearrangement uses TRBV15 and TRBJ1-1; 8 bases fit TRBD1. CDR3 length: 13 amino acids. V trimming: 7 bases; J trimming: 6 bases; junction bases outside the gene matches: 7. Per the germline V gene, CDR1 is LNHNV and CDR2 is YYDKDF (reference sequence). The CDR3, as DNA: TGTGCCACCACTCACAGGGGGTGGGCTGAAGCTTTCTTT. Its protein is CATTHRGWAEAFF.

V gene TRBV6-2 or TRBV6-3 combines with J gene TRBJ2-1, with a weak D call TRBD1 (7 bases). Germline V lookup: CDR1 MNHEY, CDR2 SVGEGT. Trimming cost V 3 bases and J 8 bases, with 20 bases left between them. The CDR3 has 16 amino acids. The CDR3 DNA follows: TGTGCCAGCAGTTATGATGACTCCCAGGGGGGCCATGAGCAGTTCTTC. It specifies CASSYDDSQGGHEQFF.

The chain links TRBV5-4 to TRBJ2-5; 13 bases match TRBD2. Germline V lookup: CDR1 SGHNT, CDR2 YYREEE (reference sequence). The CDR3 has 16 amino acids. Losses at the gene ends were 4 bases for V and 3 bases for J; bases not matched to a gene: 6. CDR3 sequence: CASSAGLAGRKETQYF. The DNA of the CDR3 is TGTGCCAGCAGCGCGGGACTAGCGGGACGTAAAGAGACCCAGTACTTC. The whole variable domain, remainder taken from reference TRBV5-4 and TRBJ2-5, is ETGVTQSPTHLIKTRGQQVTLRCSSQSGHNTVSWYQQALGQGPQFIFQYYREEENGRGNFPPRFSGLQFPNYSSELNVNALELDDSALYLCASSAGLAGRKETQYFGPGTRLLVL.

The chain recombines TRBV2 with TRBJ2-7, with TRBD1 matching over 7 bases. The germline CDR1 and CDR2 sequences are SNHLY and FYNNEI. The length of the CDR3 is 15 residues. Germline trimming cut 5 bases from V and 0 bases from J; bases unmatched to any gene: 7. DNA of the CDR3: TGTGCCAGCAGTCAAGACAGGGCCACCTCCTACGAGCAGTACTTC. It is translated as CASSQDRATSYEQYF.

This clone has more than one count but fewer than ten. The rearrangement joins TRBV6-5 to TRBJ2-7; 9 bases are a match to TRBD1. This CDR3 spans 14 amino acids. CDR1 is MNHEY and CDR2 is SVGAGI in the germline V gene. V shed 6 bases, J shed 4 bases, and the junction held 7 bases outside the gene matches. The CDR3, as DNA: TGTGCCAGCAGAGACAGGGGGACTTCGTACGAGCAGTACTTC. This sequence encodes CASRDRGTSYEQYF.

The chain uses TRBV5-1 and TRBJ1-1; D perhaps matches TRBD1 (6 bases). This CDR3 has 15 residues. Deletions cut 1 base from V and 3 bases from J, with 13 bases between. Germline assignment: CDR1 SGHRS and CDR2 YFSETQ. CDR3 sequence: CASSLWDTLDTEAFF. CDR3 DNA: TGCGCCAGCAGCTTGTGGGACACCTTGGACACTGAAGCTTTCTTT.